The source of this TCR beta chain is a study of blood T cell repertoires in COVID-19 (dated by TCRdb to 2020 to 2022). At the level of the whole study: Samples covering the acute and convalescent phases of COVID-19 were provided by collaborators in the United States, Italy and Spain. The material from the prospective study consisted of cDNA or gDNA derived from T cells, B-cell-depleted T cells, or PBMCs. Subjects who had been exposed to COVID-19, were actively infected with it, or had recovered from it provided the deeply sampled blood TCRbeta repertoires that made up the dataset. The repertoires were made available in a free public database intended to serve as a resource for research on the immune response to SARS-CoV-2. Samples were obtained from the ongoing ImmuneRACE study (first 160 participants) and from 1,254 subjects provided by 6 global collaborators. Sample metadata almost always included a de-identified subject ID, COVID-19 status, age in years and sex. Where available, HLA class I and class II types were obtained from metadata supplied by the sample provider rather than from assay-based typing.

The CDR3, from cysteine to phenylalanine, totals 14 residues. Only CDR3 DNA is held: 42 bases, read in frame from base 1. According to the germline V gene (reference sequence), CDR1 reads MNHNY and CDR2 reads SVGAGI. At the junction V is shortened by 6 bases and J by 4 bases, with 15 bases in between. The immunoSEQ Assay, a bias-controlled multiplex PCR, was used to amplify TCRbeta CDR3 regions from genomic DNA. On the study's bioinformatics: Within the assay, amplification of reference gene primers was used to estimate how many nucleated cells each sample contained. To quantify the absolute abundance of each unique TCRbeta CDR3 rearrangement, sequence reads were collapsed and filtered. Productive Simpson clonality was computed per sample as the square root of Simpson's diversity index over productive rearrangements. In TCRdb, the immuneACCESS table is reduced to in-frame sequences with V and J assigned. These tables do not hold every clone; where another copy was compared, an unresolved V gene accounts for under half, and the others remain unexplained. The V and J calls and the clone size are those of that table, but D and trimming were determined from the DNA. The sample profile shows some 170,000 clones; 75% to 80% of them were found once. The ten largest make up roughly 8.8% of the sample.

The collaborating institutions used their own protocols to collect whole blood in K2EDTA tubes. For TCRbeta analysis, collaborators shipped samples as frozen whole blood, isolated PBMCs, or DNA extracted from either of those sample types. This clone was observed a handful of times. The clone's antigen remains unknown. Per-base qualities were not stored, and no clone one base away is much larger. Other DNA sequences of this sample code for an identical CDR3. What the work shows at the level of the full study, not this receptor alone: Clinical and demographic metadata were provided uncurated, with the amount varying by source and participant.

The chain links TRBV6-6 with TRBJ1-2; the best D guess is TRBD1, with 6 bases matching. The source material was peripheral blood. This TCR came from a woman aged 50 to 60 with active or convalescent COVID-19. The CDR3 protein sequence reads: CASSLGQALYGYTF. The bases read TGTGCCAGCAGCCTGGGACAAGCCCTCTATGGCTACACCTTC.